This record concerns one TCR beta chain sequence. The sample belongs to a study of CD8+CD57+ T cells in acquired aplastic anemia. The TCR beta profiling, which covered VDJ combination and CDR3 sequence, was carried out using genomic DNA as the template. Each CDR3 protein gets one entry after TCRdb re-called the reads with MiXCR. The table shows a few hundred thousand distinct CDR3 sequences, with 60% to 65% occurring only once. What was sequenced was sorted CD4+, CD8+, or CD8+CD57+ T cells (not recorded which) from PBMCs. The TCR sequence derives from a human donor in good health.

This CDR3 is CASIGNRDIEAFF. For the CDR3, the DNA is TGTGCCAGCATCGGGAATCGGGATATCGAAGCTTTCTTT. The chain recombines TRBV2 with TRBJ1-1; D call uncertain. Trimming took 7 bases from V and 8 from J, leaving 17 bases between them. Germline V gene sequence: CDR1 SNHLY, CDR2 FYNNEI. This CDR3 is built from 13 residues.